This TCR beta chain was identified during a study of T cells after posttransplantation cyclophosphamide. Study-level findings and limits: Recipient CMV seropositivity and CMV reactivation strongly tracked TRB clonality.

This CDR3 spans 16 amino acids. Unmatched junction bases numbered 10, after V lost 6 bases and J lost 3 bases. Germline assignment: CDR1 WNHNN and CDR2 SYGVQD (reference sequence). Sequencing used immunoSEQ multiplex PCR; TCRdb keeps in-frame clones, though not all of them. This sample carries around 34,000 clones, none of them present only once. This clone appeared many times. What it recognizes is unknown. The source of this sequence is a woman aged 45-60 years in good health and a related stem cell transplant donor. The sample was PBMCs. The V and J genes are TRBV10-1 and TRBJ2-7, with 11 bases fitting TRBD2. CDR3 in amino acids: CASSSKTSGSIYEQYF. The CDR3 bases are TGCGCCAGCAGCTCTAAAACTAGCGGGAGCATCTACGAGCAGTACTTC.